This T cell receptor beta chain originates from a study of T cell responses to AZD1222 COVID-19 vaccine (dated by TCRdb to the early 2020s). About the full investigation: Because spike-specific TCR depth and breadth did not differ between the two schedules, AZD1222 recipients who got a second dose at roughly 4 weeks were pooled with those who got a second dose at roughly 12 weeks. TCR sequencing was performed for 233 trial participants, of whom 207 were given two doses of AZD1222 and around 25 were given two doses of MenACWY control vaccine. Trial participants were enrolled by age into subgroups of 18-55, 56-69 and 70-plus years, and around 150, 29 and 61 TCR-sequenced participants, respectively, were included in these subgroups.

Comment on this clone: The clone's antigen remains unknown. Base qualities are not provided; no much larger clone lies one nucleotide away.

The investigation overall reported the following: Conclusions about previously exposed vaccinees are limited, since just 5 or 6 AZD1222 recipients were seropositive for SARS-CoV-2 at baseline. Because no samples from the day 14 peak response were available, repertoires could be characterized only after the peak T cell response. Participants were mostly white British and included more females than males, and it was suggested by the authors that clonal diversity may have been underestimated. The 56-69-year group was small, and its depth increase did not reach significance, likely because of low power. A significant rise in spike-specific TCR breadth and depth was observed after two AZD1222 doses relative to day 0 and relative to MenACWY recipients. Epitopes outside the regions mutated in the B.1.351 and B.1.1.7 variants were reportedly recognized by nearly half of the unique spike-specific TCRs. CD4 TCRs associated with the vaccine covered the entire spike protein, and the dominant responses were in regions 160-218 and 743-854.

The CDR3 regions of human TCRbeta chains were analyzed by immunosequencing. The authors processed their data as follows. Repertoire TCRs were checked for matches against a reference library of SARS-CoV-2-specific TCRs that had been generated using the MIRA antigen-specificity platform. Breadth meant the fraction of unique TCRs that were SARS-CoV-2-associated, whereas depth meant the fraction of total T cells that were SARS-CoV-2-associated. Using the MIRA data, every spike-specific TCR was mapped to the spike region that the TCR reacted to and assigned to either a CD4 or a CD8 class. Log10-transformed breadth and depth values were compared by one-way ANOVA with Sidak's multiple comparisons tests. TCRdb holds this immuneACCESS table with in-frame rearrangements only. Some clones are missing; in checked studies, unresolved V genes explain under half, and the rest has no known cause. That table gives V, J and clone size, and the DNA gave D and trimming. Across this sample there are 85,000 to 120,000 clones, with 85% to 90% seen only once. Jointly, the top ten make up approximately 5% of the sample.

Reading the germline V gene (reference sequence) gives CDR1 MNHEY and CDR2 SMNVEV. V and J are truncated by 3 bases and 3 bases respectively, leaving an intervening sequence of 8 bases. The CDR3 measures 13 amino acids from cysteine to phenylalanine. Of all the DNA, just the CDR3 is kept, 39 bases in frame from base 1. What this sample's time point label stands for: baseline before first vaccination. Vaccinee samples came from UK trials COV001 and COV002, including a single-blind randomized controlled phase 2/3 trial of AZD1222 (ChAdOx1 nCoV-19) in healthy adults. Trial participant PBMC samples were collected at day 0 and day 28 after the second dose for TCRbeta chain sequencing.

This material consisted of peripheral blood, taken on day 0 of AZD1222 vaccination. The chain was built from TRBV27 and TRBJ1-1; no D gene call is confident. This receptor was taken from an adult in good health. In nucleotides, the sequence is TGTGCCAGCAGTTTGGGCTATGACACTGAAGCTTTCTTT. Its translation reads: CASSLGYDTEAFF.